What follows describes a single TCR beta chain. Its matching antigen is unknown. The CDR3 is 13 amino acids. Per germline, CDR1 SGHRS and CDR2 YFSETQ. V lost 8 bases, J lost 0 bases, and 4 bases stayed unmatched. Amplification used 60 Vbeta primers and 13 Jbeta primers. Sequenced by immunoSEQ multiplex PCR; TCRdb stores in-frame clones only, minus some. The sample includes 150,000 to 200,000 clones, roughly 74% of them seen just once. This entry is derived from a study of cytomegalovirus exposure and HLA in healthy donors. Study-wide points: The authors later found TCR association rates varying by HLA locus, with DRB1 most and HLA-C fewest.

The origin of this receptor is a man aged 18-30 years in good health and CMV-seropositive. J is TRBJ1-1 and V is TRBV5-1; the match to TRBD1 covers 7 bases. Sequencing was performed on PBMCs. The chain's CDR3 is CASWDRLNTEAFF. CDR3 bases: TGCGCCAGTTGGGACAGACTGAACACTGAAGCTTTCTTT.